This TCR beta chain was retrieved from a study of identical twins. Whole-study findings and limits: Models underestimated TCR alpha sharing (out-of-frame) in monozygotic twins. Not following the same donors, the study drew its conclusions from cross-sectional statistical analysis. There were fewer insertions in abundant cord blood beta clonotypes, but memory repertoires showed no such pattern.

This clonotype was seen ten or more times. Its specificity is not known. The V end was cut by 4 bases, the J end by 7 bases, with 18 bases between. CDR3 length equals 16 residues. The germline V gene has CDR1 KGHDR and CDR2 SFDVKD. TCRdb processed the 5' RACE reads anew with MiXCR; each CDR3 protein has one entry. The sample has around 100,000 distinct CDR3 sequences; 5.9% are singletons. This chain joins TRBV24-1 and TRBJ1-4; perhaps TRBD1 as D (6 bases). The sequence was obtained from a woman in her forties or fifties in good health. The specimen was memory T cells sorted from blood. DNA for the CDR3: TGTGCCACCAGTGACCCGACAGCCTTAGGGGGTGAAAAACTGTTTTTT. This encodes CATSDPTALGGEKLFF.